These T cell receptor beta chains were read from a single sample in a study of blood T cell repertoires in COVID-19. The repertoire was sequenced with immunoSEQ multiplex PCR; TCRdb's copy has only in-frame clones and lacks some. The data contain some 260,000 clones, about 90% of them singletons. Source material: PBMCs or T cells enriched from blood (not recorded which). Every receptor here comes from a young woman with acute COVID-19. Both conserved end residues are part of each CDR3. A D gene is named only where the DNA matches it firmly. The size field is filled for only some rows; it gives once, few, many or a size class.

V gene	J gene	clone size	D gene	CDR3 length	CDR3 protein	CDR3 DNA
TRBV28	TRBJ1-3	.	.	18	CASSSPGHLSLSGNTIYF	TGTGCCAGCAGTTCACCGGGACACTTATCCCTCTCTGGAAACACCATATATTTT
TRBV20-1	TRBJ1-5	.	.	14	CSASFGRVNQPQHF	TGCAGTGCTAGTTTTGGCAGGGTCAATCAGCCCCAGCATTTT
TRBV6-2/TRBV6-3	TRBJ2-5	.	.	17	CASSYFLTTTNQETQYF	TGTGCCAGCAGTTACTTTTTAACCACTACGAATCAAGAGACCCAGTACTTC
TRBV28	TRBJ1-2	.	TRBD1	13	CASSSYRGSGYTF	TGTGCCAGCAGTTCCTACAGGGGGAGCGGCTACACCTTC
TRBV3-1/TRBV3-2	TRBJ1-5	.	TRBD1	18	CASSQDLGAGGSNQPQHF	TGTGCCAGCAGCCAAGACCTAGGGGCAGGGGGGAGCAATCAGCCCCAGCATTTT
TRBV28	TRBJ2-7	.	TRBD2	14	CASSKLAGVREQYF	TGTGCCAGCAGTAAACTAGCGGGAGTCCGCGAGCAGTACTTC
TRBV11-2	TRBJ2-1	.	.	13	CASSLGQYNEQFF	TGTGCCAGCAGCTTAGGACAGTACAATGAGCAGTTCTTC
TRBV10-3	TRBJ2-7	.	TRBD1	15	CAISDRDRVVYEQYF	TGTGCCATCAGTGACCGGGACAGGGTGGTTTACGAGCAGTACTTC
TRBV29-1	TRBJ1-2	.	TRBD1	15	CSVDQILQGAQGYTF	TGCAGCGTTGACCAAATCCTACAGGGGGCGCAAGGCTACACCTTC
TRBV7-2	TRBJ2-7	.	.	11	CASSLIYEQYF	TGTGCCAGCAGCCTTATATACGAGCAGTACTTC
TRBV28	TRBJ2-7	.	TRBD1	15	CASLAGGLLGYEQYF	TGTGCCAGCCTGGCAGGGGGCCTTCTAGGGTACGAGCAGTACTTC
TRBV4-3	TRBJ1-1	.	.	13	CASSQDMTNEAFF	TGCGCCAGCAGCCAAGATATGACAAATGAAGCTTTCTTT
TRBV2	TRBJ1-6	.	TRBD1	13	CATADRAGSPLHF	TGTGCCACCGCCGACAGGGCGGGTTCACCCCTCCACTTT
TRBV3-1/TRBV3-2	TRBJ2-7	.	.	15	CASSQDLSRSYEQYF	TGTGCCAGCAGCCAAGATCTTAGTCGTTCCTACGAGCAGTACTTC
TRBV5-1	TRBJ2-3	.	TRBD1	15	CASRRTGGSTDTQYF	TGCGCCAGCAGACGGACAGGGGGGTCAACAGATACGCAGTATTTT
TRBV9	TRBJ2-1	once	TRBD1	16	CASSVTPGQSYNEQFF	TGTGCCAGCAGCGTAACCCCGGGACAGTCCTACAATGAGCAGTTCTTC
TRBV5-6	TRBJ1-5	.	.	12	CASSRAGQPQHF	TGTGCCAGCAGCCGCGCGGGGCAGCCCCAGCATTTT
TRBV28	TRBJ1-2	once	.	12	CASSPGLYGYTF	TGTGCCAGCAGTCCGGGACTCTATGGCTACACCTTC
TRBV19	TRBJ1-2	.	TRBD1	14	CASSIAQGARGYTF	TGTGCCAGTAGTATAGCGCAGGGGGCTCGAGGCTACACCTTC
TRBV28	TRBJ2-1	.	TRBD2	15	CASSAPGLEPNEQFF	TGTGCCAGCAGTGCCCCGGGACTAGAGCCCAATGAGCAGTTCTTC
TRBV6-2/TRBV6-3	TRBJ2-7	.	TRBD2	16	CASSTARSGRASEQYF	TGTGCCAGCAGTACCGCAAGAAGCGGGAGGGCCAGCGAGCAGTACTTC
TRBV3-1/TRBV3-2	TRBJ2-1	.	.	16	CASSQETGVMGNEQFF	TGTGCCAGCAGCCAAGAAACGGGGGTAATGGGCAATGAGCAGTTCTTC
TRBV29-1	TRBJ1-1	.	.	16	CSVENPQAKLNTEAFF	TGCAGCGTTGAAAATCCACAGGCCAAACTGAACACTGAAGCTTTCTTT
TRBV7-9	TRBJ2-2	many	.	16	CASSLVGGGDTGELFF	TGTGCCAGCAGCTTAGTCGGCGGGGGCGACACCGGGGAGCTGTTTTTT
TRBV7-2	TRBJ1-2	.	TRBD1	15	CASSPTGQTYYGYTF	TGTGCCAGCAGCCCGACAGGGCAGACATATTATGGCTACACCTTC
TRBV5-1	TRBJ2-1	.	.	15	CASSLFKGGLNEQFF	TGCGCCAGCAGCTTGTTCAAGGGGGGGCTCAATGAGCAGTTCTTC
TRBV3-1/TRBV3-2	TRBJ2-7	.	.	16	CASSQRVLAASYEQYF	TGTGCCAGCAGCCAAAGGGTTTTAGCGGCTTCCTACGAGCAGTACTTC
TRBV19	TRBJ1-4	.	.	15	CASSLGLQGNEKLFF	TGTGCCAGTAGTCTAGGTTTACAGGGTAATGAAAAACTGTTTTTT
TRBV7-3	TRBJ2-1	.	TRBD2	14	CASSSGGAPNEQFF	TGTGCCAGCAGCTCGGGGGGGGCCCCCAATGAGCAGTTCTTC
TRBV5-1	TRBJ2-5	.	TRBD1	17	CASSLVRFGTGEETQYF	TGCGCCAGCAGCTTGGTGCGTTTCGGGACAGGGGAAGAGACCCAGTACTTC
TRBV2	TRBJ1-2	few	TRBD1	14	CASSEQGAAYGYTF	TGTGCCAGCAGTGAACAGGGGGCGGCCTATGGCTACACCTTC
TRBV3-1/TRBV3-2	TRBJ1-1	.	TRBD1	21	CASSQEHLTGGGWELNTEAFF	TGTGCCAGCAGCCAAGAACACCTGACAGGGGGCGGTTGGGAATTGAACACTGAAGCTTTCTTT
TRBV7-7	TRBJ2-5	.	.	15	CASSDRTGRQETQYF	TGTGCTAGCAGCGACAGGACTGGGCGGCAAGAGACCCAGTACTTC
TRBV16	TRBJ1-2	.	.	13	CASSSQGNYGYTF	TGTGCCAGCAGCTCCCAGGGAAACTATGGCTACACCTTC
TRBV3-1/TRBV3-2	TRBJ1-6	.	.	16	CASSSTGSPYNSPLHF	TGTGCCAGCAGTTCTACAGGCTCACCGTATAATTCACCCCTCCACTTT
TRBV5-1	TRBJ2-1	once	.	14	CASSLSGRDNEQFF	TGCGCCAGCAGCTTGTCCGGGAGAGACAATGAGCAGTTCTTC
TRBV25-1	TRBJ1-2	few	.	14	CASSESGRNYGYTF	TGTGCCAGCAGTGAATCAGGCAGAAACTATGGCTACACCTTC
TRBV7-6	TRBJ2-7	.	TRBD1	19	CASSPSSGQGKPIPYEQYF	TGTGCCAGCAGCCCCTCCAGTGGACAGGGTAAACCCATCCCCTACGAGCAGTACTTC
TRBV12-3/TRBV12-4	TRBJ1-1	.	.	13	CASSTTVNTEAFF	TGTGCCAGCAGTACAACAGTGAACACTGAAGCTTTCTTT
TRBV28	TRBJ1-5	.	.	14	CASSLGGGTEPQHF	TGTGCCAGCAGTTTAGGTGGAGGGACGGAGCCCCAGCATTTT
TRBV19	TRBJ2-5	.	.	13	CASSIAGKPTQYF	TGTGCCAGTAGTATAGCGGGGAAGCCGACCCAGTACTTC
TRBV13	TRBJ1-2	.	TRBD1	15	CASSSTRGRVYGYTF	TGTGCCAGCAGCTCAACCAGGGGGCGCGTCTATGGCTACACCTTC
TRBV5-1	TRBJ2-5	.	.	13	CASTSLGQETQYF	TGCGCCAGCACCAGTCTAGGCCAAGAGACCCAGTACTTC
TRBV28	TRBJ1-2	.	TRBD1	16	CASSLEGQPPHYGYTF	TGTGCCAGCAGTTTGGAGGGACAGCCTCCCCACTATGGCTACACCTTC
TRBV7-2	TRBJ1-2	.	TRBD1	16	CASSSGGTVTNYGYTF	TGTGCCAGCAGCTCAGGTGGGACAGTTACTAACTATGGCTACACCTTC
TRBV24-1	TRBJ2-6	.	.	16	CATSDPTGSGANVLTF	TGTGCCACCAGTGATCCGACAGGCTCTGGGGCCAACGTCCTGACTTTC
TRBV7-6	TRBJ2-3	.	.	14	CASSFATGLDTQYF	TGTGCCAGCAGCTTTGCAACAGGGTTGGATACGCAGTATTTT
TRBV15	TRBJ1-6	few	.	15	CATSRDRGFNSPLHF	TGTGCCACCAGCAGAGATCGGGGTTTTAATTCACCCCTCCACTTT
TRBV7-3	TRBJ2-1	.	TRBD1	15	CASHAGQGSYNEQFF	TGTGCCAGCCACGCGGGACAGGGCTCATACAATGAGCAGTTCTTC
TRBV6-6	TRBJ2-2	.	.	16	CASSYSPPETTGELFF	TGTGCCAGCAGTTACTCGCCCCCGGAGACCACCGGGGAGCTGTTTTTT
TRBV19	TRBJ2-7	.	.	16	CASSRTGLMSLSEQYF	TGTGCCAGTAGTCGAACAGGGCTCATGTCGTTGAGCGAGCAGTACTTC
TRBV18	TRBJ2-3	few	TRBD1	13	CASSPDREDTQYF	TGTGCCAGCTCGCCCGACAGGGAAGATACGCAGTATTTT
TRBV6-5	TRBJ2-7	.	.	12	CASREVLRKQYF	TGTGCCAGCAGGGAGGTCCTTAGAAAGCAGTACTTC
TRBV19	TRBJ1-5	few	.	15	CASSGMAGRNQPQHF	TGTGCCAGTAGCGGCATGGCAGGCAGAAATCAGCCCCAGCATTTT
TRBV28	TRBJ2-7	.	TRBD2	17	CASSSYTFGGLSYEQYF	TGTGCCAGCAGTTCCTATACCTTTGGGGGACTATCCTACGAGCAGTACTTC
TRBV28	TRBJ1-3	.	.	16	CASSLFVAGAGNTIYF	TGTGCCAGCAGTTTATTTGTAGCAGGGGCTGGAAACACCATATATTTT
TRBV28	TRBJ1-2	.	.	13	CASRRDRIYGYTF	TGTGCCAGCAGACGTGACAGGATCTATGGCTACACCTTC
TRBV27	TRBJ2-1	.	.	13	CASTADNDNEQFF	TGTGCCAGCACGGCGGACAACGACAATGAGCAGTTCTTC
TRBV7-8	TRBJ2-1	.	TRBD1	17	CASSLRGTGTGYNEQFF	TGTGCCAGCAGCTTACGAGGAACCGGGACAGGCTACAATGAGCAGTTCTTC
TRBV29-1	TRBJ1-1	.	.	11	CSVAGFTEAFF	TGCAGCGTGGCAGGGTTTACTGAAGCTTTCTTT